This T cell receptor (beta chain) was recovered during a study of CD8 T cells in ankylosing spondylitis. Overall study findings and caveats: Ankylosing spondylitis blood seemed to carry a telltale TCR beta motif made of about 8 highly homologous variants.

This clonotype was seen a handful of times. Antigen: not known. Each CDR3 protein gets one entry after TCRdb re-called the 5' RACE reads with MiXCR. This table has about 400,000 distinct CDR3 sequences, around 24% appearing once. The CDR3 totals 15 residues. With 4 bases clipped from V and 2 bases from J, the junction kept 7 bases outside the gene matches. The germline CDR1 and CDR2 sequences are LGHDT and YNNKEL (reference sequence). This sequence was found in a male donor with ankylosing spondylitis. The chain uses TRBV3-1 and TRBJ1-2; the match to TRBD1 covers 7 bases. Input material: blood, either unsorted or a sorted T cell fraction (not recorded which). CDR3 residues: CASSPYGQENYGYTF. CDR3 bases: TGTGCCAGCAGCCCTTACGGACAGGAAAACTATGGCTACACCTTC.